This T cell receptor (beta chain) is drawn from a study of prognosis after radiotherapy for stage I lung cancer. It was by two-round multiplex PCR that TCR beta CDR3 was amplified from genomic DNA. Gene-specific TRBV and TRBJ primers were used in PCR round one. TCRdb re-called the multiplex PCR reads through MiXCR, storing one row per CDR3 protein. The sample carries tens of thousands of distinct CDR3 sequences, 43% recorded once. There are many counts of this clonotype. Trimming stripped 3 bases from V and 5 bases from J, with 20 bases between. CDR1 and CDR2 from the germline V gene are LGHNA and YSLEER. CDR3 size: 17 residues. Imaging by CT and PET/CT found every patient node-negative, and no patient had prior chemotherapy, radiotherapy or other malignancies.

Sequencing used PBMCs, obtained before or after stereotactic body radiation therapy (not recorded which). The V gene is TRBV4-3, the J gene TRBJ2-1, with TRBD1 as a possible D gene (6 bases). The sequence was collected from a donor aged 50 or older with non-small cell lung cancer. The DNA of the CDR3 is TGCGCCAGCAGCCACCCCAGGGGTGGCGGAGTCGACAATGAGCAGTTCTTC. Amino acids: CASSHPRGGGVDNEQFF.